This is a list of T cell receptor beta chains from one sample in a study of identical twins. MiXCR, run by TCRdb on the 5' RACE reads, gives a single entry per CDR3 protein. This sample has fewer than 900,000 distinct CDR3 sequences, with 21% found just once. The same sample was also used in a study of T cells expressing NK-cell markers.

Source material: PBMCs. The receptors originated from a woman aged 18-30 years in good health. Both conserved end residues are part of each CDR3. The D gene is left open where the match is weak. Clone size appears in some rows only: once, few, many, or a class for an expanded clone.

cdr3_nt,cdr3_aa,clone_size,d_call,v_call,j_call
TGTGCCAGCAGCGTAGCTATTAATAAGAACAATGAGCAGTTCTTC,CASSVAINKNNEQFF,few,.,TRBV9,TRBJ2-1
TGCAGCGTTGATAAAGCGGCTGGTAATGAGCAGTTCTTC,CSVDKAAGNEQFF,many,.,TRBV29-1,TRBJ2-1
TGTGCCAGCAGCCAGAGATACAGGGTCCCACCCTACGAGCAGTACTTC,CASSQRYRVPPYEQYF,.,.,TRBV3-1,TRBJ2-7
TGTGCCAGCTGGACTCCCCTTAATGCAGGCTCCTACAATGAGCAGTTCTTC,CASWTPLNAGSYNEQFF,.,.,TRBV27,TRBJ2-1
TGCAGTGCTTCGCCAGGGCCGGGAGGGGAGCTGTTTTTT,CSASPGPGGELFF,few,.,TRBV20-1,TRBJ2-2
TGTGCCAGCAGCCTTGACAGCAGAATTGAGACCCAGTACTTC,CASSLDSRIETQYF,.,.,TRBV7-7,TRBJ2-5
TGCAGTGTTGGGACTAGCGGTGAAAAAGAGACCCAGTACTTC,CSVGTSGEKETQYF,.,TRBD2,TRBV20-1,TRBJ2-5
TGTGCCAGCAGCCCAGACACGGGGGCTCGCTGGGGCGCTTTCTTT,CASSPDTGARWGAFF,many,.,TRBV9,TRBJ1-1
TGTGCCAGCGCCGATGGGGGCCCTGAAGCTTTCTTT,CASADGGPEAFF,few,.,TRBV6-5,TRBJ1-1
TGTGCCAGCAGCTCTCAGGTCAATGAGCAGTTCTTC,CASSSQVNEQFF,.,.,TRBV5-6,TRBJ2-1
TGTGCCAGCGACAAACAGGGGATTCCCTACAATGAGCAGTTCTTC,CASDKQGIPYNEQFF,.,TRBD1,TRBV9,TRBJ2-1
TGTGCCAGCAGTTACATGGGGGCAGATACGCAGTATTTT,CASSYMGADTQYF,.,.,TRBV6-2/TRBV6-3,TRBJ2-3
TGCAGTGCTAGAGCCCAGCGGGGGGGCCCTGAGCAGTTCTTC,CSARAQRGGPEQFF,.,TRBD2,TRBV20-1,TRBJ2-1
TGTGCCAGCAGTCCGACTAGCGGGAGTAGGTATGAGCAGTTCTTC,CASSPTSGSRYEQFF,.,TRBD2,TRBV27,TRBJ2-1
TGTGCCAGCAGTTCCCTCCGGGACACCATATATTTT,CASSSLRDTIYF,few,.,TRBV12-3/TRBV12-4,TRBJ1-3
TGCAGTGCCCCTAGGGTAGCGGATAGGTACAATGAGCAGTTCTTC,CSAPRVADRYNEQFF,few,.,TRBV20-1,TRBJ2-1
TGCGCCAGCAGCTTAAGCAGGCCAAGGGAGACCCAGTACTTC,CASSLSRPRETQYF,few,.,TRBV5-1,TRBJ2-5
TGTGCCAGCAGCCGCGGAGTACCTGATTCCGGGGAGCTGTTTTTT,CASSRGVPDSGELFF,few,.,TRBV3-1,TRBJ2-2
TGTGCCAGCAGTTTATTCTGGGGGGAAGACCCCTACGAGCAGTACTTC,CASSLFWGEDPYEQYF,few,.,TRBV12-3/TRBV12-4,TRBJ2-7
TGTGCCACCAGCAGAGATCCGAGGGGCGGCACAGATACGCAGTATTTT,CATSRDPRGGTDTQYF,.,.,TRBV15,TRBJ2-3
TGTGCCAGCAGTTTGAGGACTAGCGGGGGGAGGGAGACCCAGTACTTC,CASSLRTSGGRETQYF,few,TRBD2,TRBV12-3/TRBV12-4,TRBJ2-5
TGTGCCACCAGCAGGGGGGGGACTAGCTCCCCCTACAATGAGCAGTTCTTC,CATSRGGTSSPYNEQFF,few,TRBD2,TRBV15,TRBJ2-1
TGCGCCAGCAGCACGGGACAGGGGGCTTACGAGCAGTACTTC,CASSTGQGAYEQYF,many,TRBD1,TRBV5-1,TRBJ2-7
TGCAGCGTTGCGGGACAGGTTCATGGAAACACCATATATTTT,CSVAGQVHGNTIYF,few,TRBD1,TRBV29-1,TRBJ1-3
TGTGCCACCAGTGATGGTGGGACTAGCGGGAGAACGGATGAGCAGTTCTTC,CATSDGGTSGRTDEQFF,many,TRBD2,TRBV24-1,TRBJ2-1
TGTGCCACAGGGACAGGGCTTACTGAAGCTTTCTTT,CATGTGLTEAFF,.,TRBD1,TRBV10-3,TRBJ1-1
TGTGCCAGCAGTCCCAGGGGCGGGGACACCGGGGAGCTGTTTTTT,CASSPRGGDTGELFF,many,.,TRBV12-3/TRBV12-4,TRBJ2-2
TGTGCCAGCAGTTCCAGTTGGTACGAGCAGTACTTC,CASSSSWYEQYF,.,.,TRBV6-5,TRBJ2-7
TGTGCCAGCAGTACCGGGCCGCAAACGAGGACAGATACGCAGTATTTT,CASSTGPQTRTDTQYF,.,.,TRBV12-3/TRBV12-4,TRBJ2-3
TGCAGTGCCCGCAATGAGGTCAATCAGCCCCAGCATTTT,CSARNEVNQPQHF,.,.,TRBV20-1,TRBJ1-5
TGTGCCAGCAGGCCGGGGACTGGGGCCAACGTCCTGACTTTC,CASRPGTGANVLTF,.,.,TRBV7-2,TRBJ2-6
TGTGCCAGCTCACCAACTTTTGACGAGCAGTACTTC,CASSPTFDEQYF,.,.,TRBV18,TRBJ2-7
TGTGCCAGTAGTATTGACAGGGCGTGGGGCACAGATACGCAGTATTTT,CASSIDRAWGTDTQYF,few,TRBD1,TRBV19,TRBJ2-3
TGCGCCAGCAGCCGAACAGAATTAGCGGGAGGGAACACCGGGGAGCTGTTTTTT,CASSRTELAGGNTGELFF,few,TRBD2,TRBV4-3,TRBJ2-2
TGTGCCACCAGCAGGGAAGGGACTAGCGGGCAGTTCTTC,CATSREGTSGQFF,.,TRBD2,TRBV15,TRBJ2-1
TGCAGCGTTGATTCCGGGGCTTTCTATGGCTACACCTTC,CSVDSGAFYGYTF,.,.,TRBV29-1,TRBJ1-2
TGCAGTGTATCAGCCGACATTCAAGAGACCCAGTACTTC,CSVSADIQETQYF,.,.,TRBV20-1,TRBJ2-5
TGCAGTGCACGCCTTTCGAACACTGAAGCTTTCTTT,CSARLSNTEAFF,.,.,TRBV20-1,TRBJ1-1
TGCAGTGCTAGAAATGGGGGAAATGAGCAGTTCTTC,CSARNGGNEQFF,few,.,TRBV20-1,TRBJ2-1
TGTGCCAGCAGCCGGCAGCACTACGAGCAGTACTTC,CASSRQHYEQYF,.,.,TRBV5-4,TRBJ2-7
TGTGCCAGCAGCGGTAGACTAGCGGGGACCACAGATACGCAGTATTTT,CASSGRLAGTTDTQYF,many,TRBD2,TRBV7-2,TRBJ2-3
TGTGCCAGCAGATGGGGGGAGGGTATCGGGGAGCTGTTTTTT,CASRWGEGIGELFF,.,TRBD2,TRBV12-3/TRBV12-4,TRBJ2-2
TGTGCCAGCAGCAACGCCCCTTCGGGCCACGAGCAGTACTTC,CASSNAPSGHEQYF,.,.,TRBV7-2,TRBJ2-7
TGCAGTGCTAGAGATCCGTATTCCTACGAGCAGTACTTC,CSARDPYSYEQYF,.,.,TRBV20-1,TRBJ2-7
TGTGCCAGCAGGTGGGGGCGGGTTCCCACCGGGGAGCTGTTTTTT,CASRWGRVPTGELFF,.,.,TRBV5-5,TRBJ2-2
TGCGCCAGCAGCCAAGGGGACAGGGCCGCTGGAAACACCATATATTTT,CASSQGDRAAGNTIYF,few,TRBD1,TRBV4-3,TRBJ1-3
TGTGCCAGCAGCTGGAGAATACCGGGACTAGCGGGAGGCCCTGGTGAGCAGTTCTTC,CASSWRIPGLAGGPGEQFF,many,TRBD2,TRBV11-1,TRBJ2-1
TGTGCCAGCAGCTCCGATCCCACAGGGCACACAGGGTACTTC,CASSSDPTGHTGYF,few,.,TRBV5-6,TRBJ2-7
TGTGCCAGCAGCCACAAAGGAGATACGCAGTATTTT,CASSHKGDTQYF,.,.,TRBV3-1,TRBJ2-3